This passage covers 9 T cell receptor beta chains from one sample sequenced in a study of regulatory T cells in long-lasting Graves disease. Time point in this sample: persistent/refractory GD, antithyroid drugs over 5 years with positive TRAb. The TCR library used RNA extracted from PBMCs. Researchers made TCR beta libraries by using iRepertoire HTBI primers and running Arm-PCR on CDR3 regions. TCRdb ran MiXCR on the multiplex PCR reads and lists one entry per CDR3 protein. This table holds approximately 470,000 distinct CDR3 sequences, 20% found once. The starting material was peripheral blood mononuclear cells (PBMCs), obtained when the disease was refractory, from a patient treated with antithyroid drugs. These receptors were taken from a female donor with Graves disease.

V is TRBV5-1 and J is TRBJ2-5; 10 bases are shared with TRBD2. The V gene's germline CDR1 is SGHRS and CDR2 YFSETQ. The CDR3 consists of 13 residues. J lost 3 bases, V lost 4 bases, and 0 bases had no gene match. This CDR3 reads CASSGTSEETQYF. In nucleotides, the CDR3 is TGCGCCAGCAGCGGGACTAGCGAAGAGACCCAGTACTTC. The full variable domain, rest sourced from reference TRBV5-1 and TRBJ2-5, is KAGVTQTPRYLIKTRGQQVTLSCSPISGHRSVSWYQQTPGQGLQFLFEYFSETQRNKGNFPGRFSGRQFSNSRSEMNVSTLELGDSALYLCASSGTSEETQYFGPGTRLLVL.

J is TRBJ2-7 and V is TRBV9; D is uncertain. CDR3 length: 14 amino acids. The V and J ends lost 3 bases and 3 bases respectively, with 13 bases between them. Germline V gene lookup returns CDR1 SGDLS and CDR2 YYNGEE. CDR3 bases: TGTGCCAGCAGCGCAGGCGGCGGCCTCTACGAGCAGTACTTC. Translated, it gives CASSAGGGLYEQYF.

This clonotype was counted at least ten times. The chain joins TRBV20-1 to TRBJ2-4; D possibly corresponds to TRBD1 (5 bases). V was cut by 6 bases and J by 1 base, with 13 bases left in between. The CDR3 sequence is 14 residues long. The germline V gene encodes CDR1 DFQATT and CDR2 SNEGSKA (reference sequence). The CDR3 sequence is CSADKGVAKNIQYF. The CDR3 DNA is TGCAGTGCCGACAAAGGGGTTGCCAAAAACATTCAGTACTTC.

This clonotype has just a few counts. V and J are TRBV6-5 and TRBJ2-7; the D gene is possibly TRBD2 (5 bases). V lost 7 bases, J lost 5 bases, and 12 bases lay in between. CDR1 MNHEY and CDR2 SVGAGI come from the germline V gene. The CDR3 is 12 residues long. The CDR3 here is CASTDSRDEQYF. The DNA of the CDR3 is TGTGCCAGCACAGACTCGAGGGACGAGCAGTACTTC.

To note about this clonotype: This may arise from a read error, as a much more abundant clone is one base away. The CDR3 region has the DNA TGTGCCAGCTTGGTGGCAACTAATGAAAAACTGTTTTTT. This gives the protein CASLVATNEKLFF. The V gene is TRBV28, the J gene TRBJ1-4; no clear D. V lost 8 bases and J 0 bases, leaving 7 bases between the germline ends. The CDR3 sequence is 13 residues long. CDR1 and CDR2 (germline): MDHEN, SYDVKM.

For this clonotype: This may stem from a read error, because a much larger clone lies one nucleotide away. The rearrangement links TRBV6-2 or TRBV6-3 to TRBJ2-7; 7 positions agree with TRBD2. The V and J ends lost 7 bases and 6 bases, in that order; junction bases with no gene match: 12. Germline V gives CDR1 MNHEY, CDR2 SVGEGT. This CDR3 spans 14 amino acids. The CDR3, as DNA: TGTGCCAGCACCCGGAGCGGGAACACCTGCGAGCAGTACTTC. Translation gives CASTRSGNTCEQYF.

This clonotype was detected ten times or more. This chain links TRBV2 with TRBJ2-7, with 8 bases fitting TRBD1. Trimming at V came to 4 bases and at J to 2 bases, leaving 16 bases not matched to a gene. From germline, CDR1 is SNHLY and CDR2 FYNNEI. This CDR3 has 18 residues. CDR3 amino acids: CASSATRDRILPTYEQYF. DNA for the CDR3: TGTGCCAGCAGTGCGACCCGGGACAGGATCCTACCTACCTACGAGCAGTACTTC.

This clonotype was detected only a few times. This chain joins TRBV5-5 and TRBJ2-2; possibly TRBD2 for D (5 bases). Germline lookup yields CDR1 SGHKS and CDR2 YYEKEE (reference sequence). The V gene lost 0 bases and the J gene lost 3 bases, with 15 bases spanning the gap. CDR3 length: 17 amino acids. CDR3: CASSLAQVPGDTGELFF. The DNA of the CDR3 is TGTGCCAGCAGCTTGGCGCAAGTCCCCGGGGACACCGGGGAGCTGTTTTTT.

Details on this clonotype: The junction differs from germline at one of its ends, possibly a read error. This chain uses TRBV20-1 with TRBJ2-7, with D hard to call. Germline assignment: CDR1 DFQATT and CDR2 SNEGSKA (reference sequence). This CDR3 region has 12 residues. The CDR3 sequence: CSARHSSYGQYF. CDR3 DNA sequence: TGCAGTGCTAGGCATAGTTCCTACGGGCAGTACTTC.